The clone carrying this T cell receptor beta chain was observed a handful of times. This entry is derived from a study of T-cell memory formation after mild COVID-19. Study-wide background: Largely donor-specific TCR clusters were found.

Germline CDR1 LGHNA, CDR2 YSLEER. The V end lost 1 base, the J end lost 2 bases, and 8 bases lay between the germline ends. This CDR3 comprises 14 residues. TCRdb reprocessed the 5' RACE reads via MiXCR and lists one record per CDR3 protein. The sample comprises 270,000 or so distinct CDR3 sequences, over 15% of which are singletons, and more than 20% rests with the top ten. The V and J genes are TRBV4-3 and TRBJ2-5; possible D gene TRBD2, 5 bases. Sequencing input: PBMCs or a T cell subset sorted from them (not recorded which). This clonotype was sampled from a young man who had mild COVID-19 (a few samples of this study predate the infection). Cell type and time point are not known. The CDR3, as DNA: TGCGCCAGCAGCCAAGGTCAGCGGCAAGAGACCCAGTACTTC. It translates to CASSQGQRQETQYF.